This TCR beta chain was captured by sequencing in a study of OX40 agonist ivuxolimab in advanced cancers. On the study more broadly: Dosing consisted of intravenous ivuxolimab at 0.01 to 10 mg/kg every 2 weeks.

The CDR3 totals 16 residues. Losses at the gene ends were 4 bases for V and 0 bases for J; bases not matched to a gene: 4. Germline CDR1 reads SGHNT; CDR2 reads YYREEE (reference sequence). Repertoires were generated with immunoSEQ multiplex PCR, while TCRdb's copy carries only in-frame clones and drops some. The repertoire holds around 71,000 clones, with about 85% as singletons. Baseline was the first blood sampling point, followed by cycle 4 day 1 and cycle 7 day 1. Findings and limits, study-wide: Low clonal expansion, among the lowest seen, marked partial responders at 0.1-3.0 mg/kg. In general, CD8+ T cells held more expanded clones than CD4+ did, on average.

A remark on this clone: Its antigen is unidentified.

The origin of this receptor is an adult with an advanced solid tumor such as melanoma, head and neck, liver or kidney cancer. The sample in question was CD4+ or CD8+ T cells sorted from blood, obtained in a trial of the OX40 agonist ivuxolimab. The V call is TRBV5-4, the J call TRBJ2-3; TRBD2 matches 11 bases. The CDR3 loop reads CASSPRTSGSTDTQYF. The DNA for the CDR3 is TGTGCCAGCAGCCCCAGGACTAGCGGGAGCACAGATACGCAGTATTTT. Together with reference TRBV5-4 and TRBJ2-3, the CDR3 gives the full variable domain: ETGVTQSPTHLIKTRGQQVTLRCSSQSGHNTVSWYQQALGQGPQFIFQYYREEENGRGNFPPRFSGLQFPNYSSELNVNALELDDSALYLCASSPRTSGSTDTQYFGPGTRLTVL.